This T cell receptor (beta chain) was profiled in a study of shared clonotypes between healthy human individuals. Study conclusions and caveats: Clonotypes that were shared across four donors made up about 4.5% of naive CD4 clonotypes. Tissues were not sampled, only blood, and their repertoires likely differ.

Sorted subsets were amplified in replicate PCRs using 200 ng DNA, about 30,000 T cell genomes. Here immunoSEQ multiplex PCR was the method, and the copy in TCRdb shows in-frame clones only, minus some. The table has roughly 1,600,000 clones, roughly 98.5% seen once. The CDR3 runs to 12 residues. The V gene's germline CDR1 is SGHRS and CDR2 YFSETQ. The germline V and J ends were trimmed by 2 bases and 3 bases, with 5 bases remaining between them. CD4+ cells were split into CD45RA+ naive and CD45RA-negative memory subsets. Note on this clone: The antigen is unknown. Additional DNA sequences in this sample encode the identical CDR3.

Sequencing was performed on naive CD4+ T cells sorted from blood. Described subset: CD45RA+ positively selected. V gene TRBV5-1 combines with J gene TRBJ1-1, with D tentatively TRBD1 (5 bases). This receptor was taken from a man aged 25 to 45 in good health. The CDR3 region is CASSLGDTEAFF. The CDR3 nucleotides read TGCGCCAGCAGCTTAGGGGACACTGAAGCTTTCTTT.